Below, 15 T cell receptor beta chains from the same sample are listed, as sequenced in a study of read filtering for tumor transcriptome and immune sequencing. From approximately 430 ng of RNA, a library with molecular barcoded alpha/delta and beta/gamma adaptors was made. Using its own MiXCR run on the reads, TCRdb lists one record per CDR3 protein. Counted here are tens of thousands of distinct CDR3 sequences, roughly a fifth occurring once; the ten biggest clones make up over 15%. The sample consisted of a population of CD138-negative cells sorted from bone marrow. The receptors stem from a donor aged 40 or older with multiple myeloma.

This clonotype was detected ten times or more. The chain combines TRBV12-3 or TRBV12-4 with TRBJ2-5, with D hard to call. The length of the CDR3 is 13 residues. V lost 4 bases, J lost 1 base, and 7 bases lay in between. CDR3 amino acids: CASSWHPQETQYF. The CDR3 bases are TGTGCCAGCAGTTGGCATCCCCAAGAGACCCAGTACTTC.

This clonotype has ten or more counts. The CDR3 region has the DNA TGTGCCAGCAGTGTCAGGGGGACGGACGAGCAGTACTTC. This sequence encodes CASSVRGTDEQYF. This chain links TRBV2 with TRBJ2-7; TRBD1 matches at 7 bases. With 4 bases clipped from V and 5 bases from J, the junction kept 5 bases outside the gene matches. Looked up from germline, CDR1 is SNHLY and CDR2 is FYNNEI. The CDR3 spans 13 residues.

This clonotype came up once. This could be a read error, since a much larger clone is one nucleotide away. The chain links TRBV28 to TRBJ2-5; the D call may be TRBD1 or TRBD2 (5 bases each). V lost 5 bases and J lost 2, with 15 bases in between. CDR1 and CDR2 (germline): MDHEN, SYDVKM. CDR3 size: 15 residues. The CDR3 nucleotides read TGTGCCAGCAGTGAAATTGAGGGGCATCAAGAGACCCAGTACTTC. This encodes CASSEIEGHQETQYF.

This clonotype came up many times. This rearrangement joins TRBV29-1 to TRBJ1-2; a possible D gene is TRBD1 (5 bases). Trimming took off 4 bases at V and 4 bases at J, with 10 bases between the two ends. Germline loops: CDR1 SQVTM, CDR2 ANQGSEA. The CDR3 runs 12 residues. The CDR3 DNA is TGCAGCGTTGCTCCAGGGCTCTATGGCTACACCTTC. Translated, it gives CSVAPGLYGYTF.

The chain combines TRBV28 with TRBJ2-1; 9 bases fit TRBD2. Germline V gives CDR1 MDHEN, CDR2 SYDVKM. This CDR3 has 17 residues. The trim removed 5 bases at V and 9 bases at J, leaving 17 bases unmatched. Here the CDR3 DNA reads TGTGCCAGCAGTCCGGGGGGGGTAGCGGGAGAAATAAGTGAGCAGTTCTTC. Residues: CASSPGGVAGEISEQFF. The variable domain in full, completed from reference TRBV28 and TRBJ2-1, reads DVKVTQSSRYLVKRTGEKVFLECVQDMDHENMFWYRQDPGLGLRLIYFSYDVKMKEKGDIPEGYSVSREKKERFSLILESASTNQTSMYLCASSPGGVAGEISEQFFGPGTRLTVL.

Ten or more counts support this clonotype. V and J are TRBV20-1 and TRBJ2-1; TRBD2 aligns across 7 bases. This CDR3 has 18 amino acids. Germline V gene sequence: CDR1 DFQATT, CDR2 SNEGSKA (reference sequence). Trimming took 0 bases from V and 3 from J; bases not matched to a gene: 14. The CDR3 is CSAREIWASGILYNEQFF. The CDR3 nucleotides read TGCAGTGCTAGAGAAATCTGGGCTAGCGGAATCCTCTACAATGAGCAGTTCTTC.

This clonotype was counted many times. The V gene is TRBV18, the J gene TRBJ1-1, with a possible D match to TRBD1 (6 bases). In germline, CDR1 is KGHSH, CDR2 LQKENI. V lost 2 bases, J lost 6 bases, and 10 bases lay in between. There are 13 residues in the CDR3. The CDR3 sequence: CASSPVSGAEAFF. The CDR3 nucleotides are TGTGCCAGCTCACCAGTCTCAGGGGCTGAAGCTTTCTTT.

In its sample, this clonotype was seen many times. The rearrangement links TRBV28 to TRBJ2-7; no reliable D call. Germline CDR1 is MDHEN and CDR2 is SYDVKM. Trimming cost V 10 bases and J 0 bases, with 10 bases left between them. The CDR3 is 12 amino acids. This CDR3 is CATLGLSYEQYF. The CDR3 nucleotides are TGTGCCACCCTCGGCCTCTCCTACGAGCAGTACTTC.

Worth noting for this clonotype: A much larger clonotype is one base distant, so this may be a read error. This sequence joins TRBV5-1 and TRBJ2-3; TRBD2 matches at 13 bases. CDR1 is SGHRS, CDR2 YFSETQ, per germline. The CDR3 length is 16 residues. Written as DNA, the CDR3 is TGCACCAGCAGCTCCCGGACTAGCGGGAGTGCAGATACGCAGTATTTT. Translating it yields CTSSSRTSGSADTQYF.

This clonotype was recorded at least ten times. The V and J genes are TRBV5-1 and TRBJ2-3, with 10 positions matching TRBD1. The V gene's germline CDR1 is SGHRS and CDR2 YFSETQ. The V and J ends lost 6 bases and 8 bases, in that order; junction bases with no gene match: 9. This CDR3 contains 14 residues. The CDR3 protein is CASTPGQGIGTQYF. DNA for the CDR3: TGCGCCAGCACCCCGGGACAGGGGATTGGTACGCAGTATTTT.

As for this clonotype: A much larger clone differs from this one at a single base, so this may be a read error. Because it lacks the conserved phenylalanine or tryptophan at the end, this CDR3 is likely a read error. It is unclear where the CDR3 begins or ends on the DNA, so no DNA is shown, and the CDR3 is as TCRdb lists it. The CDR3 loop is CASSKTGLPLDSPFHS. The gene calls are TRBV6-5 and TRBJ1-6. Germline loops: CDR1 MNHEY, CDR2 SVGAGI. With termini counted, the CDR3 has 16 amino acids.

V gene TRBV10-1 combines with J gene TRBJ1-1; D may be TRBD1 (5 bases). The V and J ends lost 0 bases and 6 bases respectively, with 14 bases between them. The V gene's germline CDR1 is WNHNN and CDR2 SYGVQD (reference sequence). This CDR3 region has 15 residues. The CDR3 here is CASSESTGALAEAFF. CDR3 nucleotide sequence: TGCGCCAGCAGTGAGTCAACTGGGGCCCTCGCTGAAGCTTTCTTT.

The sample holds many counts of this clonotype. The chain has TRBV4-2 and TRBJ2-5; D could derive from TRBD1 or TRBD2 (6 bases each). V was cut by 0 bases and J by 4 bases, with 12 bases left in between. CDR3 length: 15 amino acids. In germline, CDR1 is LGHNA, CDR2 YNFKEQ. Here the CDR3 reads CASSQDDGGLETQYF. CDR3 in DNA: TGTGCCAGCAGCCAAGACGATGGGGGGCTAGAGACCCAGTACTTC.

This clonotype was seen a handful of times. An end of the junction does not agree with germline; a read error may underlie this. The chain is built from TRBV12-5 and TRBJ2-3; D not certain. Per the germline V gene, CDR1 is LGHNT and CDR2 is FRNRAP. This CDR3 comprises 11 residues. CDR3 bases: TGTTCTAGTACCCCCGGTAATACGCAGTATTTT. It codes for CSSTPGNTQYF.

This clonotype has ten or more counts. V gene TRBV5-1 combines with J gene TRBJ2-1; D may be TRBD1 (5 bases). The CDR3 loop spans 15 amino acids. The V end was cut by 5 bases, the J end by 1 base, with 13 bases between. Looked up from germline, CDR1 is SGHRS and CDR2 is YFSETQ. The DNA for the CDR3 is TGCGCCAGCAGAAGGGGAACAGCATCCTACAATGAGCAGTTCTTC. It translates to CASRRGTASYNEQFF. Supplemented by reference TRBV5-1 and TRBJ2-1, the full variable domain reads KAGVTQTPRYLIKTRGQQVTLSCSPISGHRSVSWYQQTPGQGLQFLFEYFSETQRNKGNFPGRFSGRQFSNSRSEMNVSTLELGDSALYLCASRRGTASYNEQFFGPGTRLTVL.